This T cell receptor beta chain was observed in a study of blood T cell repertoires in COVID-19. The wider study: Donors in the United States, Italy and Spain gave samples during acute or convalescent COVID-19. PBMCs, B-cell-depleted T cells, or T cells provided the cDNA or gDNA that made up the material.

TCRdb's copy holds only in-frame clones and misses some; the assay was immunoSEQ multiplex PCR. This table holds 100,000 or so clones, over 80% found once. The CDR3 is 15 amino acids. J gave up 3 bases and V 4 bases, and 6 bases lay outside the gene matches. The germline V gene has CDR1 KGHSH and CDR2 LQKENI. The sequence was collected from a woman in her 70s with active or convalescent COVID-19. The chain has TRBV18 and TRBJ1-2, with 9 bases fitting TRBD1. What was sequenced was peripheral blood. In DNA, the CDR3 is TGTGCCAGCTCACTAAGCCGGGACAGGGACTATGGCTACACCTTC. Its translation is CASSLSRDRDYGYTF.